This T cell receptor (beta chain) comes out of a study of blood T cell repertoires in COVID-19. Turning to the study itself: Some COVID-19 samples were acute and others convalescent; all came from the United States, Italy and Spain. The analysed material was cDNA or gDNA that came from T cells, B-cell-depleted T cells, or PBMCs.

V lost 4 bases and J lost 7, with 15 bases in between. The CDR3 runs to 14 residues. Germline assignment: CDR1 SGDLS and CDR2 YYNGEE. Clones were sequenced by immunoSEQ multiplex PCR, and TCRdb holds only the in-frame ones, with some missing. The table shows roughly 150,000 clones, with roughly 88% occurring only once. Participants, about 18 to 100 years old, spanned 25 or so US areas. Donors in Cohort 3 who had recovered were those with two negative PCRs, healthcare professional clearance, or resolution of their symptoms. The sample taken for sequencing was PBMCs or T cells enriched from blood (not recorded which). The V call is TRBV9, the J call TRBJ1-5; D gene unclear. The origin of this receptor is a man aged 45-65 years who had recovered from COVID-19. CDR3 coding DNA: TGTGCCAGCAGCTCTCACAACGGGAGGCAGCCCCAGCATTTT. Residues: CASSSHNGRQPQHF.